The TCR beta chain described here comes from a study of CXCR3-negative and CXCR3-positive naive CD8 T cells. Study-wide findings and caveats: TCR strength was inferred from TRB CDR3 properties, while surface CD5 was comparable between naive subsets. With CXCR3 expression partially decreased after cryopreservation, most assays relied on fresh PBMCs. Hydrophobicity of TRB CDR3s was greater in CXCR3-positive naive cells than in CXCR3-negative naive cells. Memory CD8+ cells had much lower diversity, and both naive subsets had comparably high diversity.

Naive cells were sorted as CD45RO-, CCR7+, CD27+ and CD95-. The method, 5' RACE with UMI labels, was used to prepare the TRB cDNA libraries. From its re-call of the 5' RACE reads, TCRdb lists each CDR3 protein once, without DNA. The repertoire shows about 130,000 distinct CDR3 sequences; the top ten hold roughly 0.62%. CDR1 SGHVS and CDR2 FNYEAQ come from the germline V gene. The CDR3 has 14 residues. Comments on this clonotype: Its antigen is still unknown.

The specimen was naive CXCR3+ CD8+ T cells from blood. As for subset: CD45RO-CCR7+CD27+CD95- naive CD8+ T cells expressing CXCR3 (TNR3+). The clonotype comes from a human donor in good health. Some clones in this sample may be carry-over from other donors' samples. The gene calls are TRBV7-6 and TRBJ2-7; the D gene TCRdb calls, TRBD1, cannot be checked with no DNA. The CDR3 protein is CASRPDPNSYEQYF.